This TCR beta chain was sequenced for a study of response to subunit inactivated influenza vaccine. TCRdb reanalysed the RT-PCR reads using MiXCR and keeps one entry per CDR3 protein. The sample consists of over 150,000 distinct CDR3 sequences, 11% of them appearing once. The study's findings and limits: Every seasonal influenza vaccination brings in few new T cells, the authors suggested.

With respect to this clonotype: The antigen is unknown.

Germline CDR1 is DFQATT and CDR2 is SNEGSKA (reference sequence). Between the trimmed V and J ends, which lost 3 bases and 7 bases, there was a span of 20 bases. This CDR3 contains 15 residues. The source was non-naive T cells sorted from PBMCs, collected around seven weeks after vaccination. This rearrangement joins TRBV20-1 to TRBJ2-3; weak D call: TRBD2 (6 bases). The source is a middle-aged man who received an inactivated influenza vaccine. The CDR3 protein is CSASAAGPQTNTQYF. CDR3 DNA sequence: TGCAGTGCTAGTGCGGCGGGACCGCAGACTAATACGCAGTATTTT.